Shown below are 30 T cell receptor beta chains from a single sample sequenced in a study of CD8 T cells in ankylosing spondylitis. MiXCR, run by TCRdb on the 5' RACE reads, gives a single entry per CDR3 protein. Of about 700,000 distinct CDR3 sequences in the sample, around 20% were seen once. These receptors lack a known antigen. Whole-study findings and limits: Blood from ankylosing spondylitis patients appeared to carry a characteristic roughly 8-variant TCR beta motif.

The specimen sequenced was blood, either unsorted or a sorted T cell fraction (not recorded which). Receptor source: a male donor with ankylosing spondylitis.

The chain joins TRBV6-1 to TRBJ1-5; 9 bases match TRBD1. The CDR3 has 15 amino acids. V shed 1 base and J 7 bases; nucleotides not matched to a gene: 5. In germline, CDR1 is MNHNS, CDR2 SASEGT. CDR3 in amino acids: CASSEGTGVWQPQHF. The CDR3 nucleotides read TGTGCCAGCAGTGAAGGGACAGGGGTATGGCAGCCCCAGCATTTT.

This clonotype was observed a handful of times. J is TRBJ1-2 and V is TRBV14, with D perhaps TRBD1 (5 bases). CDR1 is SGHDN and CDR2 is FVKESK in the germline V gene. The CDR3 runs to 14 residues. V was clipped by 4 bases and J by 5 bases, with 14 bases between them. The CDR3 sequence is CASSLRDGFYGYTF. CDR3 coding DNA: TGTGCCAGCAGCCTTCGGGACGGGTTTTATGGCTACACCTTC.

The chain recombines TRBV7-8 with TRBJ2-1; D unresolved. The CDR3 has 13 amino acids. V lost 2 bases and J lost 9, with 11 bases in between. Germline V gene sequence: CDR1 SGHVS, CDR2 FQNEAQ. CDR3 coding DNA: TGTGCCAGCAGCTTAAATCGGGTGGGTGAGCAGTTCTTC. Its protein product is CASSLNRVGEQFF.

The rearrangement uses TRBV20-1 and TRBJ2-1; no clear D. This CDR3 has 14 residues. V lost 0 bases, J lost 6 bases, and 12 bases lay in between. CDR1 and CDR2 from the germline V gene are DFQATT and SNEGSKA (reference sequence). The CDR3 DNA reads as TGCAGTGCTAGAGATCTGGCTTATGCCAATGAGCAGTTCTTC. It is translated as CSARDLAYANEQFF.

This clonotype was seen repeatedly, ten times or more. This rearrangement joins TRBV5-1 to TRBJ1-1, with D possibly being TRBD1 (6 bases). Trimming shortened V by 0 bases and J by 4 bases, and 10 bases separated the two germline ends. This CDR3 is 14 amino acids long. CDR1 SGHRS and CDR2 YFSETQ come from the germline V gene. The CDR3 coding sequence is TGCGCCAGCAGCTTGGAGGGGGGCGGCACTGAAGCTTTCTTT. Residues: CASSLEGGGTEAFF.

This clonotype has just a few counts. The chain recombines TRBV20-1 with TRBJ1-5; tentatively, D is TRBD1 (5 bases). The CDR3 sequence is 16 residues long. The ends were cut back, 1 base at V and 1 base at J, with 14 bases in the middle. Germline lookup yields CDR1 DFQATT and CDR2 SNEGSKA (reference sequence). This CDR3 is CSARGTLGVSNQPQHF. The DNA of the CDR3 is TGCAGTGCTAGAGGAACCCTGGGGGTCAGCAATCAGCCCCAGCATTTT.

The chain combines TRBV2 with TRBJ2-7, with 10 positions matching TRBD1. This CDR3 comprises 14 residues. V lost 4 bases to trimming and J lost 6 bases; unmatched junction nucleotides: 6. Per the germline V gene, CDR1 is SNHLY and CDR2 is FYNNEI. The DNA of the CDR3 is TGTGCCAGCAGTGTTGGGACAGGGGAGAGCGAGCAGTACTTC. Amino acids: CASSVGTGESEQYF.

The chain combines TRBV12-3 or TRBV12-4 with TRBJ2-5, with 8 bases fitting TRBD1. V trimming: 6 bases; J trimming: 4 bases; junction bases outside the gene matches: 7. The CDR3 sequence is 14 residues long. The CDR3 DNA reads as TGTGCCAGCAGCAACCCAGGGGGCATAGAGACCCAGTACTTC. It yields the protein CASSNPGGIETQYF.

This clonotype was observed at least ten times. J is TRBJ1-4 and V is TRBV9, with 9 nucleotides matching TRBD1. CDR3 size: 14 residues. Germline V gene sequence: CDR1 SGDLS, CDR2 YYNGEE. V gave up 4 bases and J gave up 2 bases; unmatched junction bases: 0. CDR3: CASSTGGTNEKLFF. The CDR3 DNA sequence: TGTGCCAGCAGCACAGGGGGCACTAATGAAAAACTGTTTTTT.

This clonotype has at least ten counts. V is TRBV6-5 and J is TRBJ2-2; 7 nucleotides align to TRBD1. V trimming: 2 bases; J trimming: 6 bases; junction bases outside the gene matches: 15. Germline V gives CDR1 MNHEY, CDR2 SVGAGI. This CDR3 has 18 amino acids. CDR3 in DNA: TGTGCCAGCAGTTACATGGCAGGGGGAGTCGACAGGGCCGGGGAGCTGTTTTTT. As protein: CASSYMAGGVDRAGELFF.

This chain connects TRBV11-2 to TRBJ2-7; a possible D gene is TRBD2 (6 bases). Per germline, CDR1 SGHAT and CDR2 FQNNGV. The length of the CDR3 is 15 residues. The V end was cut by 5 bases, the J end by 2 bases, with 16 bases between. The CDR3 loop reads CASSPGSGVPYEQYF. Here the CDR3 DNA reads TGTGCCAGCAGCCCAGGCTCGGGGGTCCCCTACGAGCAGTACTTC.

This clonotype turned up a few times. The chain joins TRBV3-1 to TRBJ2-7; D gene unclear. Looked up from germline, CDR1 is LGHDT and CDR2 is YNNKEL (reference sequence). This CDR3 is built from 17 residues. V lost 2 bases to trimming and J lost 1 base, with 18 bases between them. The CDR3 DNA reads as TGTGCCAGCAGCCAATTAAGGACCTTCGACCTATCCTACGAGCAGTACTTC. Amino acids: CASSQLRTFDLSYEQYF.

Only a few counts were recorded for this clonotype. The chain uses TRBV12-3 or TRBV12-4 and TRBJ1-3; tentatively, D is TRBD1 (5 bases). V lost 4 bases, J lost 4 bases, and 17 bases lay in between. This CDR3 contains 16 residues. CDR3 DNA: TGTGCCAGCAGTTGGCGGGGCAGGGCTTTAGGAAACACCATATATTTT. This sequence encodes CASSWRGRALGNTIYF.

The rearrangement uses TRBV7-9 and TRBJ1-4; D gene unclear. The V and J ends lost 8 bases and 2 bases respectively, with 9 bases between them. The CDR3 spans 13 residues. The V gene's germline CDR1 is SEHNR and CDR2 FQNEAQ (reference sequence). For the CDR3, the DNA is TGTGCCAGCCGTGAGGCTACTAATGAAAAACTGTTTTTT. As protein: CASREATNEKLFF.

This clonotype was seen only a few times. V gene TRBV7-9 combines with J gene TRBJ2-1, with D possibly being TRBD2 (7 bases). Trimming took off 0 bases at V and 5 bases at J, with 14 bases between the two ends. This CDR3 contains 16 residues. CDR1 and CDR2 from the germline V gene are SEHNR and FQNEAQ (reference sequence). In DNA, the CDR3 is TGTGCCAGCAGCTTAGCGGGGGGGCACCCTAACAATGAGCAGTTCTTC. Amino acids: CASSLAGGHPNNEQFF.

This chain joins TRBV12-3 or TRBV12-4 and TRBJ1-2, with 8 bases matching TRBD1. This CDR3 is built from 15 residues. V lost 2 bases and J lost 4; bases outside the gene matches: 6. The CDR3 here is CASSLIAGGPYGYTF. CDR3 coding DNA: TGTGCCAGCAGTTTAATTGCAGGGGGCCCCTATGGCTACACCTTC.

This clonotype was seen only a few times. The J gene is TRBJ2-3, the V gene TRBV20-1, with TRBD2 matching 9 bases. Germline-derived CDR1 and CDR2 are DFQATT and SNEGSKA (reference sequence). The CDR3 loop spans 15 amino acids. The junction had 7 bases not matched to a gene; V was cut back by 6 bases and J by 0 bases. In DNA, the CDR3 is TGCAGTGCCTACGGACTAGCGATTAGCACAGATACGCAGTATTTT. It is translated as CSAYGLAISTDTQYF.

V usage is TRBV20-1 and J usage is TRBJ1-1, with unresolved D. Trimming removed 4 bases from V and 0 bases from J, with 15 bases in between. Germline values: CDR1 DFQATT, CDR2 SNEGSKA (reference sequence). The CDR3 length is 15 residues. CDR3 bases: TGCAGTGCTATAGGAGGAAAAGTCCTGAACACTGAAGCTTTCTTT. Protein product: CSAIGGKVLNTEAFF.

The gene calls are TRBV4-1 and TRBJ2-7; D is tentatively TRBD1 or TRBD2 (5 bases each). Trimming took 4 bases from V and 3 from J, leaving 10 bases between them. CDR1 MGHRA and CDR2 YSYEKL come from the germline V gene. The CDR3 runs to 13 residues. CDR3 nucleotide sequence: TGCGCCAGCAGCCGTTTGGGGGACTACGAGCAGTACTTC. It is translated as CASSRLGDYEQYF.

This clonotype was seen more than once but under ten times. CDR3: CASRRGSNTEAFF. Written as DNA, the CDR3 is TGTGCCAGCCGACGGGGGTCGAACACTGAAGCTTTCTTT. The rearrangement joins TRBV6-6 to TRBJ1-1; weak D call: TRBD1 (5 bases). The CDR3 has 13 residues. The ends were cut back, 8 bases at V and 1 base at J, with 11 bases in the middle. Germline CDR1 is MNHNY and CDR2 is SVGAGI (reference sequence).

This clonotype was found a few times. V usage is TRBV7-2 and J usage is TRBJ1-2; a possible D gene is TRBD1 (5 bases). The V and J ends lost 7 bases and 1 base respectively, with 19 bases between them. The CDR3 runs to 16 residues. Germline V gene lookup returns CDR1 SGHTA and CDR2 FQGNSA. Written as DNA, the CDR3 is TGTGCCAGCACCCGTGGGGCAGGCCATAGTAACTATGGCTACACCTTC. This sequence encodes CASTRGAGHSNYGYTF.

This clonotype was recorded a few times. The chain combines TRBV12-3 or TRBV12-4 with TRBJ2-3, with 10 positions matching TRBD2. The CDR3 runs 14 residues. The ends lost 6 bases at V and 4 bases at J; junction bases unmatched: 4. For the CDR3, the DNA is TGTGCCAGCAGACTAGCGGGAACGTCAGATACGCAGTATTTT. As protein: CASRLAGTSDTQYF.

The chain carries TRBV28 and TRBJ2-5, with D maybe TRBD1 (6 bases). The CDR3 runs to 16 residues. V was trimmed by 7 bases and J by 2 bases, leaving 20 bases between them. Germline V gives CDR1 MDHEN, CDR2 SYDVKM. In DNA, the CDR3 is TGTGCCAGCACTCTTATGGGGGCGAAGGGGCAAGAGACCCAGTACTTC. Translation gives CASTLMGAKGQETQYF.

This clonotype was recorded a few times. The chain uses TRBV18 and TRBJ1-1; 7 bases fit TRBD1. V lost 2 bases, J lost 3 bases, and 0 bases stayed unmatched. The germline V gene encodes CDR1 KGHSH and CDR2 LQKENI. The CDR3 is 13 residues long. The CDR3 spells CASSPRGHTEAFF. CDR3 in DNA: TGTGCCAGCTCACCAAGGGGGCACACTGAAGCTTTCTTT.

This chain connects TRBV6-1 to TRBJ1-5; 8 nucleotides line up with TRBD1. V lost 7 bases and J lost 6; bases outside the gene matches: 2. Germline V gene sequence: CDR1 MNHNS, CDR2 SASEGT. The CDR3 spans 12 residues. CDR3: CASMTGAQPQHF. The CDR3 DNA sequence: TGTGCCAGCATGACAGGGGCTCAGCCCCAGCATTTT.

This clonotype appeared a few times. The CDR3 sequence: CSARDFKGQGYTF. As DNA, the CDR3 is TGCAGTGCTAGAGATTTCAAGGGGCAAGGCTACACCTTC. This chain uses TRBV20-1 with TRBJ1-2; a possible D gene is TRBD1 (5 bases). Germline V gives CDR1 DFQATT, CDR2 SNEGSKA (reference sequence). Deletions cut 0 bases from V and 8 bases from J, with 13 bases between. The CDR3 covers 13 residues.

V gene TRBV6-1 combines with J gene TRBJ2-5; D is undetermined. The CDR3 totals 13 residues. V lost 4 bases and J lost 0, with 6 bases in between. Per germline, CDR1 MNHNS and CDR2 SASEGT. This CDR3 reads CASSVRDQETQYF. For the CDR3, the DNA is TGTGCCAGCAGTGTACGGGACCAAGAGACCCAGTACTTC.

This CDR3 is CASSARGVGADTQYF. CDR3 in DNA: TGTGCCAGCAGCGCTAGGGGGGTCGGGGCAGATACGCAGTATTTT. The chain joins TRBV11-3 to TRBJ2-3; D may be TRBD1 or TRBD2 (6 bases each). The germline gives CDR1 SGHNT, CDR2 YENEEA. The CDR3 runs 15 residues. The ends were cut back, 5 bases at V and 4 bases at J, with 16 bases in the middle. Full variable domain (missing parts from reference TRBV11-3 and TRBJ2-3): EAGVVQSPRYKIIEKKQPVAFWCNPISGHNTLYWYLQNLGQGPELLIRYENEEAVDDSQLPKDRFSAERLKGVDSTLKIQPAELGDSAVYLCASSARGVGADTQYFGPGTRLTVL.

The sample holds a few counts of this clonotype. The rearrangement joins TRBV20-1 to TRBJ2-7, with 8 bases aligning to TRBD2. The junction had 7 bases not matched to a gene; V was cut back by 0 bases and J by 3 bases. This CDR3 comprises 15 residues. Germline CDR1 DFQATT, CDR2 SNEGSKA (reference sequence). CDR3 in DNA: TGCAGTGCTAGAGATGAAGCGGGGGCCCTCTACGAGCAGTACTTC. It translates to CSARDEAGALYEQYF.

This chain uses TRBV4-1 with TRBJ1-4; TRBD1 might be the D (6 bases). The CDR3 length is 14 residues. Trimming left V 6 bases short and J 7 bases short, with 15 bases between. Germline CDR1 MGHRA, CDR2 YSYEKL. The CDR3 sequence is CASRLGGEGEKLFF. The CDR3 DNA is TGCGCCAGCAGACTCGGGGGCGAAGGTGAAAAACTGTTTTTT.